This TCR beta chain was found in a study of radiotherapy plus CTLA-4 blockade in lung cancer. Background on the study: Objective responses arose in roughly 20% of patients, and over 25% experienced disease control. Regarding the study as a whole: Together with interferon-beta, which increased in serum after radiation, early dynamic changes in blood T cell clones were reportedly the best predictors of response. Blood saw expansion of tumor-derived TCR clones after radiotherapy plus ipilimumab.

A note on this clone: Its antigen remains unidentified.

The repertoire was sequenced with immunoSEQ multiplex PCR; TCRdb's copy has only in-frame clones and lacks some. The sample has approximately 85,000 clones, approximately 86% seen once. The specimen was peripheral blood, collected from a patient treated with radiotherapy plus ipilimumab. The clonotype was recovered from a human donor with non-small cell lung cancer who had a partial response to radiotherapy plus ipilimumab.

In DNA, the CDR3 is TGTGCCAGCAGTCCCCCGGGACTTAACTACGAGCAGTACGTC. Residues: CASSPPGLNYEQYV. This rearrangement joins TRBV28 to TRBJ2-7; weak D call: TRBD2 (6 bases). V was pared by 5 bases and J by 3 bases, with 14 bases between. The CDR3 has 14 amino acids. The germline V gene has CDR1 MDHEN and CDR2 SYDVKM.